The clone carrying this TCR beta chain has ten or more counts. The sample belongs to a study of spatial heterogeneity in lung cancer. TCR cDNA molecules each had a unique molecular identifier. One entry per CDR3 protein results from TCRdb running MiXCR on the 5' RACE reads. This sample has 60,000 to 90,000 distinct CDR3 sequences, with 13% found just once. Time point indicated: sample taken at primary tumor resection. In each case, whole RNA from tumor, nontumor lung or frozen PBMC was sequenced unsorted. This sequence was found in a male donor with early-stage non-small cell lung cancer. The starting material was PBMCs, obtained at surgery.

As DNA, the CDR3 is TGCGCCAGCAGCAGAATCCCCCGGCGGACCTTC. Residues: CASSRIPRRTF. The chain employs TRBV5-1 and TRBJ1-2, with no clear D. V was pared by 4 bases and J by 14 bases, with 15 bases between. This CDR3 has 11 residues. Looked up from germline, CDR1 is SGHRS and CDR2 is YFSETQ.